Below, one T cell receptor beta chain is given with its context. CDR1 and CDR2 (germline): LNHDA, SQIVND (reference sequence). Trimming cost V 9 bases and J 5 bases, with 17 bases left between them. The CDR3 contains 14 residues. The source of the sample is a study of cytomegalovirus exposure and HLA in healthy donors. 13 Jbeta primers and 60 Vbeta primers were used for the PCR. This table comes from immunoSEQ multiplex PCR, and its TCRdb copy is limited to in-frame clones, with some not included. The sample lists some 120,000 clones, 8.5% to 10% occurring once. This receptor was identified in a middle-aged man in good health and CMV-seronegative. This chain links TRBV19 with TRBJ1-5; weak D call: TRBD1 (5 bases). The sample consisted of PBMCs. The chain's CDR3 is CASGGADFHQPQHF. In nucleotides, the CDR3 is TGTGCCAGCGGCGGGGCGGATTTTCATCAGCCCCAGCATTTT. Using reference TRBV19 and TRBJ1-5 for the parts outside the CDR3, the full variable domain is DGGITQSPKYLFRKEGQNVTLSCEQNLNHDAMYWYRQDPGQGLRLIYYSQIVNDFQKGDIAEGYSVSREKKESFPLTVTSAQKNPTAFYLCASGGADFHQPQHFGDGTRLSIL.